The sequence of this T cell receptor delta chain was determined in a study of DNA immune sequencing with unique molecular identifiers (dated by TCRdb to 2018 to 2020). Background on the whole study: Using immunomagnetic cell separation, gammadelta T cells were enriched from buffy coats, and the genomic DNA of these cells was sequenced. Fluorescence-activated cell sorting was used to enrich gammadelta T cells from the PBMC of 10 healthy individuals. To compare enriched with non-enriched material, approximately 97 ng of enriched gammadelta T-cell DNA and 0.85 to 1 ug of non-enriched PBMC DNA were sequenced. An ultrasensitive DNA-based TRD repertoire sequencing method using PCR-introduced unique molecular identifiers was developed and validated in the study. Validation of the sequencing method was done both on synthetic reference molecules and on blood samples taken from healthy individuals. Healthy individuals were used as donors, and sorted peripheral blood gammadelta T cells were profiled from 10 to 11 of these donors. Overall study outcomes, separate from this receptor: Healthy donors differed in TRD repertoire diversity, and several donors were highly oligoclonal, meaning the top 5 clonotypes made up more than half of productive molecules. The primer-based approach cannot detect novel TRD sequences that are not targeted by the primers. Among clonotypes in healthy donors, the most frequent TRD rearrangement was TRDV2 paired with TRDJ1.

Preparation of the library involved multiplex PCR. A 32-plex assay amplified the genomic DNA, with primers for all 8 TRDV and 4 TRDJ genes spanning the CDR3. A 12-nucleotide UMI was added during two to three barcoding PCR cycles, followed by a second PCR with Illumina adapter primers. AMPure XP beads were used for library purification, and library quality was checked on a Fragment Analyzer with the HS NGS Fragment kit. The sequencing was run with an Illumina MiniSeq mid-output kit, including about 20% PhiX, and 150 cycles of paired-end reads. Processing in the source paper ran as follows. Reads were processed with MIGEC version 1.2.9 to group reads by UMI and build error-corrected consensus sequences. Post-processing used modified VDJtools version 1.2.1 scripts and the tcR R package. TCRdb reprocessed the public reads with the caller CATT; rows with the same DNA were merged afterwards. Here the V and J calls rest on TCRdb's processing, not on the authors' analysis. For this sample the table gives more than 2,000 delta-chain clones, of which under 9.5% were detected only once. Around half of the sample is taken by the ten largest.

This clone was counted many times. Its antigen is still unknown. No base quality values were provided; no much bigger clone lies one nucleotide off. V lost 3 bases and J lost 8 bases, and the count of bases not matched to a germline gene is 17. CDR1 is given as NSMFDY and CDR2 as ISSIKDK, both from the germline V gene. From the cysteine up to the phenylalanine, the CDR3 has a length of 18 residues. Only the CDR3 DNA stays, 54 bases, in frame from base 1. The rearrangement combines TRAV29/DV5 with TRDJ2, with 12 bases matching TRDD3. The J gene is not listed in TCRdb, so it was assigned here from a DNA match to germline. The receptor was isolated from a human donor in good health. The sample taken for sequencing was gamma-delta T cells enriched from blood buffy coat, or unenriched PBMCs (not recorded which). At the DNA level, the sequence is TGTGCAGCAACGGCTACCTGGGGGATACGCTCCTTCGCGGCACAACTCTTCTTT. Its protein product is CAATATWGIRSFAAQLFF.